This T cell receptor (beta chain) derives from a study of beta chain features in type 1 diabetes. Notes on the study in general: Among patients with Type 1 diabetes, TCRB CDR3s were moderately but significantly shorter in every one of the four CD4+ subsets.

Trimming pared 4 bases from V and 4 bases from J, leaving 13 bases between. The CDR3 extends over 14 amino acids. Germline assignment: CDR1 SNHLY and CDR2 FYNNEI. As regards this clone: Its cognate antigen is unknown.

Expressed TCRB transcripts got sequenced, as all isolated RNA was reverse transcribed. Produced via immunoSEQ multiplex PCR; TCRdb's table is partial and in-frame only. The sample contains about 700,000 clones, roughly 12% of which appear only once. The sample taken for sequencing was naive CD4+ T cells from blood. V usage is TRBV2 and J usage is TRBJ2-5; possibly TRBD1 for D (6 bases). The TCR originated in a man younger than 30 with type 1 diabetes. CDR3 bases: TGTGCCAGCAGTGGGGGTTTGGGGGCAGAGACCCAGTACTTC. Its translation: CASSGGLGAETQYF.